This is a list of T cell receptor beta chains from one sample in a study of CD8 T cells in Susac syndrome. From the immunoSEQ multiplex PCR reads, TCRdb called clonotypes with MiXCR, one entry per CDR3 protein. The sample consists of more than 200,000 distinct CDR3 sequences, just over 90% of them appearing once. The sample taken for sequencing was CD4+ T cells from PBMCs. All receptors derive from a human donor with multiple sclerosis. Each CDR3 is given with its conserved first and last residue. The D gene is left open where the match is weak. The listing skips clone size in some rows; elsewhere it reads once, few, many or a size class.

D gene | J gene | V gene | clone size | CDR3 protein | CDR3 DNA
. | TRBJ1-2 | TRBV13 | . | CASSLPLQLPVVDANYGYTF | TGTGCCAGCAGCTTACCCCTACAGCTCCCGGTCGTCGATGCTAACTATGGCTACACCTTC
TRBD1 | TRBJ2-1 | TRBV7-9 | few | CASSLALMRQGVWDEQFF | TGTGCCAGCAGCTTAGCCCTAATGCGACAGGGGGTGTGGGATGAGCAGTTCTTC
TRBD2 | TRBJ2-5 | TRBV20-1 | . | CSARRGLATSETQYF | TGCAGTGCTAGGAGAGGACTAGCGACATCGGAGACCCAGTACTTC
. | TRBJ2-7 | TRBV3-1 | . | CASSAPGELYF | TGTGCCAGCAGCGCCCCAGGGGAATTGTACTTC
. | TRBJ1-1 | TRBV4-1 | . | CASSPSYPFPDLHTEAFF | TGCGCCAGCAGCCCTAGCTACCCCTTCCCGGACCTACACACTGAAGCTTTCTTT
. | TRBJ1-2 | TRBV30 | once | CAWSVTSDGYTF | TGTGCCTGGAGTGTAACGAGCGATGGCTACACCTTC
TRBD1 | TRBJ2-1 | TRBV5-6 | . | CASSLWTGAATF | TGTGCCAGCAGCTTATGGACAGGGGCCGCGACCTTC
. | TRBJ1-5 | TRBV15 | . | CATSSGRAQPQHF | TGTGCCACCAGCAGTGGACGGGCACAGCCCCAGCATTTT
. | TRBJ1-2 | TRBV3-1 | . | CASSQGAWRGYTF | TGTGCCAGCAGCCAAGGTGCCTGGCGGGGCTACACCTTC
. | TRBJ1-1 | TRBV7-3 | . | CASSQQGVAFF | TGTGCCAGCAGCCAACAGGGCGTAGCTTTCTTT
. | TRBJ2-6 | TRBV20-1 | . | CSARGFSGANVLTF | TGCAGTGCTAGGGGGTTCTCTGGGGCCAACGTCCTGACTTTC
. | TRBJ2-3 | TRBV29-1 | . | CSVDQGSDTQYF | TGCAGCGTTGATCAGGGATCAGATACGCAGTATTTT
TRBD1 | TRBJ1-2 | TRBV5-4 | . | CASSLALGTAYGYTF | TGTGCCAGCAGCTTAGCACTCGGGACAGCCTATGGCTACACCTTC
TRBD1 | TRBJ1-2 | TRBV24-1 | . | CATSDPGTDYGYTF | TGTGCCACCAGTGATCCCGGGACAGACTATGGCTACACCTTC
. | TRBJ1-6 | TRBV27 | . | CASSFQAEGSPLHF | TGTGCCAGCAGTTTTCAGGCGGAGGGTTCACCCCTCCACTTT